These 22 T cell receptor beta chains were sequenced from one sample in a study of T cell responses to AZD1222 COVID-19 vaccine. Sequencing was performed with immunoSEQ multiplex PCR; in TCRdb, only in-frame clones are kept and a portion is missing. The repertoire holds about 160,000 clones, with 91% as singletons. Sequenced here: peripheral blood, sampled on day 0 of AZD1222 vaccination. These receptor sequences come from an adult in good health.

J is TRBJ2-7 and V is TRBV28; D is possibly TRBD1 (5 bases). Germline assignment: CDR1 MDHEN and CDR2 SYDVKM. The V end was cut by 0 bases, the J end by 1 base, with 7 bases between. The CDR3 loop spans 14 amino acids. The CDR3, as DNA: TGTGCCAGCAGTTTATGGGGGCGATCCTACGAGCAGTACTTC. Encoded protein: CASSLWGRSYEQYF.

This clone was observed a few times. The junction and the germline gene differ at one end; a read error may be behind it. This rearrangement joins TRBV28 to TRBJ1-2; D is unresolved. This CDR3 contains 11 residues. Germline lookup yields CDR1 MDHEN and CDR2 SYDVKM. The CDR3: CASSSYRLVFF. CDR3 coding DNA: TGTGCCAGCAGTTCTTACCGACTAGTCTTCTTC.

The CDR3 region is CASSLAISPQHF. CDR3 nucleotide sequence: TGTGCCAGCAGTTTAGCGATATCTCCCCAGCATTTT. The V call is TRBV12-3 or TRBV12-4, the J call TRBJ1-5; D uncertain. Trimming pared 0 bases from V and 10 bases from J, leaving 7 bases between. This CDR3 has 12 residues.

This clone has more than one count but fewer than ten. The J gene is TRBJ1-5, the V gene TRBV7-2, with D possibly matching TRBD1 (6 bases). Germline assignment: CDR1 SGHTA and CDR2 FQGNSA. With 7 bases removed from V and 4 bases from J, the gap between germline ends came to 14 bases. This CDR3 is 14 amino acids long. The CDR3 DNA reads TGTGCCAGCACCCCGGAAGGGGGAAATCAGCCCCAGCATTTT. It translates to CASTPEGGNQPQHF.

Only a few counts were recorded for this clone. This chain uses TRBV6-4 with TRBJ1-2, with 12 positions matching TRBD1. The junction had 4 bases not matched to a gene; V was cut back by 4 bases and J by 7 bases. The CDR3 runs to 14 residues. Germline assignment: CDR1 MRHNA and CDR2 SNTAGT. The CDR3: CASSGDRGRGGYTF. The DNA for the CDR3 is TGTGCCAGCAGTGGGGACAGGGGGCGCGGTGGCTACACCTTC.

The J gene is TRBJ2-3, the V gene TRBV11-2, with D possibly TRBD2 on 5 matching bases. Per germline, CDR1 SGHAT and CDR2 FQNNGV. CDR3 length equals 13 residues. V lost 4 bases and J lost 6, with 11 bases in between. DNA of the CDR3: TGTGCCAGCAGCTCAGTGCGGGCGGATACGCAGTATTTT. Its protein product is CASSSVRADTQYF. Full variable domain (missing parts from reference TRBV11-2 and TRBJ2-3): EAGVAQSPRYKIIEKRQSVAFWCNPISGHATLYWYQQILGQGPKLLIQFQNNGVVDDSQLPKDRFSAERLKGVDSTLKIQPAKLEDSAVYLCASSSVRADTQYFGPGTRLTVL.

The chain links TRBV6-2 or TRBV6-3 to TRBJ1-4, with no clear D. V was pared by 0 bases and J by 2 bases, with 13 bases between. Per germline, CDR1 MNHEY and CDR2 SVGEGT. This CDR3 has 17 amino acids. The CDR3 region is CASSYSLRGGTNEKLFF. CDR3 nucleotides: TGTGCCAGCAGTTACTCCTTACGGGGAGGCACTAATGAAAAACTGTTTTTT.

The rearrangement uses TRBV14 and TRBJ2-2, with 9 bases matching TRBD2. The CDR3 runs 16 residues. V lost 3 bases, J lost 1 base, and 3 bases stayed unmatched. The germline V gene has CDR1 SGHDN and CDR2 FVKESK. DNA for the CDR3: TGTGCCAGCAGCCAGAGACTAGCGGAGAACACCGGGGAGCTGTTTTTT. Its protein is CASSQRLAENTGELFF.

J is TRBJ2-6 and V is TRBV7-2; 8 nucleotides line up with TRBD1. Unmatched junction bases numbered 9, after V lost 5 bases and J lost 0 bases. The CDR3 sequence is 18 residues long. Germline CDR1 reads SGHTA; CDR2 reads FQGNSA. The CDR3 sequence: CASSPNRGISSGANVLTF. The CDR3 region has the DNA TGTGCCAGCAGCCCTAACAGGGGGATCAGCTCTGGGGCCAACGTCCTGACTTTC.

The chain combines TRBV6-5 with TRBJ1-6; D call uncertain. CDR3 size: 13 residues. Per the germline V gene, CDR1 is MNHEY and CDR2 is SVGAGI. V was shortened by 7 bases and J by 5 bases, with 9 bases between the two germline ends. This chain's CDR3 is CASMEDHNSPLHF. CDR3 DNA sequence: TGTGCCAGCATGGAGGACCATAATTCACCCCTCCACTTT.

This chain joins TRBV28 and TRBJ1-2; a weak D match, TRBD1 (6 bases). CDR1 is MDHEN and CDR2 is SYDVKM in the germline V gene. Trimming removed 6 bases at V and 4 bases at J, with 12 bases between. CDR3 length: 13 residues. CDR3 DNA: TGTGCCAGCAGAACAATAGGGGGCTATGGCTACACCTTC. Protein: CASRTIGGYGYTF.

The genes are TRBV19 and TRBJ2-7; 8 positions match TRBD1. CDR1 is LNHDA and CDR2 is SQIVND in the germline V gene (reference sequence). The length of the CDR3 is 15 residues. V was pared by 9 bases and J by 5 bases, with 15 bases of the junction left unmatched. The CDR3 loop is CARYHGQGRSDEQYF. CDR3 coding DNA: TGTGCCAGATACCACGGACAGGGAAGAAGCGACGAGCAGTACTTC.

Concerning this clone: Mismatch with germline at one junction end may stem from a read error. This chain links TRBV7-7 with TRBJ2-5; D is unresolved. The CDR3 is made up of 15 amino acids. Germline CDR1 and CDR2: SSHAT and FNYEAQ (reference sequence). The CDR3 DNA follows: TGTGCTAGCAGCTTAGGGATTGGGGATGAGGAGACCCAGTACTTC. Its protein product is CASSLGIGDEETQYF.

J is TRBJ2-3 and V is TRBV5-1; perhaps TRBD2 as D (5 bases). Germline CDR1 is SGHRS and CDR2 is YFSETQ. Trimming cost V 0 bases and J 2 bases, with 10 bases left between them. The CDR3 length is 15 residues. This CDR3 reads CASSLEGLTTDTQYF. The CDR3 nucleotides are TGCGCCAGCAGCTTGGAAGGACTGACCACAGATACGCAGTATTTT.

This chain links TRBV5-8 with TRBJ1-1; D gene unclear. Germline CDR1 reads SGHTS; CDR2 reads YDEGEE. Trimming pared 6 bases from V and 5 bases from J, leaving 11 bases between. The CDR3 length is 12 residues. The CDR3 sequence is CASKYDWTEAFF. CDR3 coding DNA: TGTGCCAGCAAATATGATTGGACTGAAGCTTTCTTT.

V is TRBV5-6 and J is TRBJ1-1, with 7 positions matching TRBD1. Germline V CDR1 and CDR2: SGHDT, YYEEEE. The CDR3 loop spans 14 amino acids. The ends lost 4 bases at V and 4 bases at J; junction bases unmatched: 7. The CDR3 reads CASSLGGGRTEAFF. The CDR3 DNA is TGTGCCAGCAGCCTCGGAGGGGGCCGCACTGAAGCTTTCTTT.

The V gene is TRBV28, the J gene TRBJ2-2; TRBD1 or TRBD2 may be the D gene (6 bases each). Between the trimmed V and J ends, which lost 7 bases and 3 bases, there was a span of 12 bases. The length of the CDR3 is 14 residues. The germline CDR1 and CDR2 sequences are MDHEN and SYDVKM. The CDR3 reads CASKGEADTGELFF. CDR3 in DNA: TGTGCCAGCAAGGGGGAGGCGGACACCGGGGAGCTGTTTTTT.

The rearrangement joins TRBV10-2 to TRBJ1-5, with D possibly matching TRBD1 (5 bases). The V end was cut by 7 bases, the J end by 1 base, with 14 bases between. This CDR3 spans 15 amino acids. CDR1 and CDR2 (germline): WSHSY, SAAADI. The chain's CDR3 is CASTSQGWSNQPQHF. In nucleotides, the CDR3 is TGCGCCAGCACCTCTCAGGGATGGAGCAATCAGCCCCAGCATTTT.

The chain combines TRBV7-6 with TRBJ2-3; no clear D gene. Germline CDR1 and CDR2: SGHVS and FNYEAQ. The CDR3 consists of 12 residues. Trimming took 8 bases from V and 6 from J, leaving 12 bases between them. The chain's CDR3 is CASPPATDTQYF. The CDR3 DNA sequence: TGTGCCAGCCCCCCGGCCACGGATACGCAGTATTTT.

This sequence joins TRBV19 and TRBJ1-3, with a weak D call TRBD1 (5 bases). CDR1 and CDR2 (germline): LNHDA, SQIVND (reference sequence). The CDR3 is made up of 14 amino acids. The V and J ends lost 6 bases and 1 base respectively, with 10 bases between them. The CDR3 is CASRTGVSGNTIYF. The CDR3 DNA reads as TGTGCCAGTAGGACGGGGGTATCTGGAAACACCATATATTTT.

This chain connects TRBV7-2 to TRBJ2-3; TRBD2 agrees at 14 bases. The CDR3 extends over 17 amino acids. Germline-derived CDR1 and CDR2 are SGHTA and FQGNSA. Losses at the gene ends were 3 bases for V and 2 bases for J; bases not matched to a gene: 4. The CDR3 bases are TGTGCCAGCAGCTTGGGACTAGCGGGGGCTAACACAGATACGCAGTATTTT. It codes for CASSLGLAGANTDTQYF.

The V and J genes are TRBV16 and TRBJ1-4; 8 bases fit TRBD1. From germline, CDR1 is KGHSY and CDR2 FQNENV. The CDR3 is 16 amino acids. The junction had 11 bases not matched to a gene; V was cut back by 3 bases and J by 8 bases. CDR3: CASSHYTGGPREKLFF. CDR3 nucleotide sequence: TGTGCCAGCAGCCACTATACAGGGGGGCCGCGGGAAAAACTGTTTTTT.